The entry below gives a single TCR beta chain sequence along with its context. Its antigen is undetermined. The data were taken from a study of T cell responses to AZD1222 COVID-19 vaccine. General study points: At baseline, just six AZD1222 recipients tested seropositive. There were mostly white British donors and more females than males, and clonal diversity was possibly underestimated. Nearly half of spike-specific TCRs reportedly target unmutated variant regions.

CDR3 length: 16 amino acids. Trimming at V came to 4 bases and at J to 4 bases, leaving 9 bases not matched to a gene. The germline V gene encodes CDR1 KGHDR and CDR2 SFDVKD. TCRdb keeps only in-frame clones here, not all; method: immunoSEQ multiplex PCR. This sample has 140,000 to 150,000 clones, with just under 95% found just once. Sequenced here: peripheral blood, sampled after recovery from COVID-19. The chain joins TRBV24-1 to TRBJ2-3; TRBD2 agrees at 8 bases. The clonotype originates from an adult who had recovered from COVID-19. The CDR3 nucleotides are TGTGCCACCAGTGAGCCCGGGACTAGTCGGCCAGATACGCAGTATTTT. Its translation is CATSEPGTSRPDTQYF.